This TCR beta chain was sequenced during a study of T-cell memory formation after mild COVID-19. Study results and caveats: Confirmation of SARS-CoV-2 specificity was lacking for second-wave clones peaking day 37. Among contracting clones, CD4+ were mainly CM/EM and CD8+ enriched in EMRA.

As concerns this clonotype: What it binds is unknown.

The CDR3 contains 15 residues. CDR1 is SEHNR, CDR2 FQNEAQ, per germline (reference sequence). V gave up 9 bases and J gave up 4 bases; unmatched junction bases: 12. UMIs and sample barcodes were carried by the TCR alpha and TCR beta cDNA libraries that 5'RACE produced using constant-segment primers. TCRdb re-called the 5' RACE reads through MiXCR, storing one row per CDR3 protein. The data contain about 340,000 distinct CDR3 sequences, roughly 14% of them singletons. The chain couples TRBV7-9 to TRBJ1-1; 9 nucleotides line up with TRBD1. The sequenced sample was PBMCs or a T cell subset sorted from them (not recorded which). The TCR was taken from a man younger than 35 who had mild COVID-19 (a few samples of this study predate the infection). Cell type and time point are not known. The CDR3 loop is CASQDRGMPATEAFF. The CDR3 DNA reads as TGTGCCAGTCAGGACAGGGGTATGCCGGCCACTGAAGCTTTCTTT.